These T cell receptor beta chains were read from a single sample in a study of shared clonotypes between healthy human individuals. Assay used: immunoSEQ multiplex PCR; TCRdb lists only in-frame clones, some missing. The sample has approximately 97,000 clones; roughly two thirds are singletons. The specimen sequenced was memory CD8+ T cells sorted from blood. These receptors all stem from a man in his thirties or forties in good health. Both conserved end residues are part of each CDR3. Each record gives: J gene, clone size, D gene, V gene, CDR3 length, CDR3 DNA, CDR3 protein. A D gene is named only where the DNA matches it firmly. Rows give clone size only sometimes, using once, few, many, or a class for an expanded clone.

>TRBJ1-2|-|-|TRBV28|14
TGTGCCAGCAGGGATGGACGGACAAACTATGGCTACACCTTC
CASRDGRTNYGYTF
>TRBJ2-2|-|TRBD1|TRBV18|17
TGTGCCAGCTCACCACCGGGGACAGGGAGTCACACCGGGGAGCTGTTTTTT
CASSPPGTGSHTGELFF
>TRBJ1-2|-|-|TRBV10-3|11
TGTGCCATCAGAGACAACTATGGCTACACCTTC
CAIRDNYGYTF
>TRBJ2-1|-|-|TRBV11-2|15
TGTGCCAGCAGCCCGGGACGGAGCTCCTACAATGAGCAGTTCTTC
CASSPGRSSYNEQFF
>TRBJ2-1|few|TRBD2|TRBV4-3|16
TGCGCCAGCAGCCGTCCGACTAGCGGGAGCCTTAATGAGCAGTTCTTC
CASSRPTSGSLNEQFF
>TRBJ2-2|-|-|TRBV11-2|13
TGTGCCAGCAGCTTATGGGGGAACGGGGAGCTGTTTTTT
CASSLWGNGELFF
>TRBJ2-7|-|TRBD1|TRBV6-5|14
TGTGCCAGCAGTCCCGGGACAGGGCCCTACGAGCAGTACTTC
CASSPGTGPYEQYF
>TRBJ2-1|few|-|TRBV29-1|15
TGCAGCGTACCCCTGGGCAGGGGGGATCTCAATGAGCAGTTCTTC
CSVPLGRGDLNEQFF
>TRBJ1-4|once|-|TRBV18|14
TGTGCCAGCTCACCAGCGGGGGGGCCTGAAAAACTGTTTTTT
CASSPAGGPEKLFF
>TRBJ2-1|-|TRBD1|TRBV6-1|14
TGTGCCAGCAGTGAAGGAACAGGGGGCAATGAGCAGTTCTTC
CASSEGTGGNEQFF
>TRBJ2-2|-|TRBD2|TRBV2|18
TGTGCCAAGACATTGGGACTAGCGGGAGGGCCGCGCACCGGGGAGCTGTTTTTT
CAKTLGLAGGPRTGELFF
>TRBJ2-7|-|TRBD2|TRBV29-1|12
TGCAGCGTCCGGACTAGCTCCTACGAGCAGTACTTC
CSVRTSSYEQYF
>TRBJ2-1|-|TRBD2|TRBV7-6|15
TGTGTAAGCCCGGTGGGACTAGCGGGAATCCAATACCAGTTCTTC
CVSPVGLAGIQYQFF
>TRBJ1-1|few|-|TRBV19|12
TGTGCCAGTAGTATCCAGGGCGCTGAAGCTTTCTTT
CASSIQGAEAFF
>TRBJ1-4|medium-sized|TRBD1|TRBV6-4|14
TGTGCCAGCAGTGACGGGACAGCTAATGAAAAACTGTTTTTT
CASSDGTANEKLFF
>TRBJ2-7|-|-|TRBV6-4|14
TGTGCCAGCAGTGAAGGAGACGGCTCCTACGAGCAGTACTTC
CASSEGDGSYEQYF
>TRBJ2-3|few|TRBD2|TRBV6-1|15
TGTGCCAGCAGTGTAGTAGCGGGAGATGCAGATACGCAGTATTTT
CASSVVAGDADTQYF
>TRBJ1-1|-|-|TRBV6-5|14
TGTGCCAGCACCCCGACGAGGGCGCGAACTGAAGCTTTCTTT
CASTPTRARTEAFF
>TRBJ2-2|many|-|TRBV5-6|16
TGTGCCAGCAGCTTGTATATGGGGTCGAACACCGGGGAGCTGTTTTTT
CASSLYMGSNTGELFF
>TRBJ1-5|-|TRBD1|TRBV6-1|15
TGTGCCAGCAGTGAAGGAGGGACAGGGGTTCAGCCCCAGCATTTT
CASSEGGTGVQPQHF
>TRBJ2-1|once|TRBD2|TRBV27|14
TGTGCCAGCAGTCGTAAGCGGGAGTACAATGAGCAGTTCTTC
CASSRKREYNEQFF
>TRBJ2-2|-|-|TRBV6-6|14
TGTGCCAGCAGCATCCATGCGAACACCGGGGAGCTGTTTTTT
CASSIHANTGELFF
>TRBJ2-1|-|-|TRBV6-4|15
TGTGCCAGCAGTGACACGACGGAGGGGGGCAATGAGCAGTTCTTC
CASSDTTEGGNEQFF
>TRBJ2-1|-|TRBD2|TRBV11-2|14
TGTGCCAGCAGCACAAGCGGGAGCGGGAATGAGCAGTTCTTC
CASSTSGSGNEQFF
>TRBJ2-1|-|TRBD2|TRBV6-4|14
TGTGCCAGCAGTGAGGTAGCGGGAGTAACTGAGCAGTTCTTC
CASSEVAGVTEQFF
>TRBJ2-7|-|TRBD2|TRBV9|17
TGTGCCAGCAGCGTAGGAGGAGAGGGACTAGCGGGACGTGAGCAGTACTTC
CASSVGGEGLAGREQYF
>TRBJ1-2|-|-|TRBV30|12
TGTGCCTGGAGTAGCGCCGTATATGGCTACACCTTC
CAWSSAVYGYTF
>TRBJ2-1|-|TRBD2|TRBV7-2|15
TGTGCCAGCAGCCTACTAGCGGGAGGGCCAAATGAGCAGTTCTTC
CASSLLAGGPNEQFF
>TRBJ1-5|-|TRBD1|TRBV27|14
TGTGCCAGCAGTCTGTGGACAGGGGGACAGCCCCAGCATTTT
CASSLWTGGQPQHF
>TRBJ2-1|-|TRBD2|TRBV28|13
TGTGCCACCTCGGGACTAGCCTCCAATGAGCAGTTCTTC
CATSGLASNEQFF
>TRBJ2-3|many|TRBD2|TRBV6-4|14
TGTGCCAGCAGTGGTAGCGGGAGCACAGATACGCAGTATTTT
CASSGSGSTDTQYF
>TRBJ2-2|-|-|TRBV25-1|16
TGTGCCAGCAGTGAATGGGCGGCATCGAACACCGGGGAGCTGTTTTTT
CASSEWAASNTGELFF